These T cell receptor beta chains were read from a single sample in a study of blood T cell repertoires in COVID-19. Measured with immunoSEQ multiplex PCR; TCRdb has only the in-frame clones, and not every one. The sample lists around 100,000 clones, 75% to 90% occurring once. The sample consisted of peripheral blood. All receptors come from a woman aged 55-70 years with COVID-19, enrolled during active disease. The conserved cysteine and the conserved F or W are not part of the CDR3 here. Each record gives: CDR3 length, V gene, CDR3 protein.

cdr3_length: 13
v_call: TRBV6-2/TRBV6-3
cdr3_aa: ASSYGGAEQETQY

cdr3_length: 13
v_call: TRBV4-2
cdr3_aa: ASSQTSGTNEKLF

cdr3_length: 13
v_call: TRBV28
cdr3_aa: ASSLVGGEAYEQY

cdr3_length: 12
v_call: TRBV27
cdr3_aa: ASSMGQGGTEAF

cdr3_length: 14
v_call: TRBV5-4
cdr3_aa: ASSLGTGGSQETQY

cdr3_length: 13
v_call: TRBV10-3
cdr3_aa: AIRKQGLAGETQY

cdr3_length: 13
v_call: TRBV7-2
cdr3_aa: ASSPGQGRGQPQH

cdr3_length: 12
v_call: TRBV27
cdr3_aa: ASSFNRYNSPLH

cdr3_length: 12
v_call: TRBV6-5
cdr3_aa: ASRDSTGADTQY

cdr3_length: 13
v_call: TRBV4-1
cdr3_aa: ASSQEPHRGDGYT

cdr3_length: 11
v_call: TRBV6-1
cdr3_aa: ASSDRVNYGYT

cdr3_length: 11
v_call: TRBV7-9
cdr3_aa: ASSLEGNYGYT

cdr3_length: 15
v_call: TRBV5-4
cdr3_aa: ASSRTSGGAMRNEQF

cdr3_length: 19
v_call: TRBV4-1
cdr3_aa: ASSLITPKIGRASDSYEQY

cdr3_length: 15
v_call: TRBV20-1
cdr3_aa: SASGITDRGQDGELF

cdr3_length: 12
v_call: TRBV4-2
cdr3_aa: ASSLAQGSAEAF

cdr3_length: 10
v_call: TRBV5-8
cdr3_aa: ASSLRGNTIY

cdr3_length: 11
v_call: TRBV4-2
cdr3_aa: ASSQARGDTIY

cdr3_length: 11
v_call: TRBV6-5
cdr3_aa: ASRIGQRSEAF

cdr3_length: 11
v_call: TRBV19
cdr3_aa: ASSAGLNTEAF

cdr3_length: 9
v_call: TRBV7-9
cdr3_aa: ASSAPYGYT

cdr3_length: 10
v_call: TRBV6-4
cdr3_aa: ASSDRGNEQF

cdr3_length: 11
v_call: TRBV7-3
cdr3_aa: ASSLQRDQPQH

cdr3_length: 15
v_call: TRBV5-4
cdr3_aa: ASSKGLAGGPTDTQY

cdr3_length: 16
v_call: TRBV28
cdr3_aa: ASSLTLSVRADNQPQH

cdr3_length: 16
v_call: TRBV9
cdr3_aa: ASSLMTSGGFSYNEQF

cdr3_length: 16
v_call: TRBV7-3
cdr3_aa: ASSSYPLRQGAYNEQF

cdr3_length: 13
v_call: TRBV5-6
cdr3_aa: ASRGAGTGDYGYT

cdr3_length: 11
v_call: TRBV18
cdr3_aa: ASSPGQIYGYT

cdr3_length: 12
v_call: TRBV6-2/TRBV6-3
cdr3_aa: ASSYQGFYSPLH

cdr3_length: 15
v_call: TRBV9
cdr3_aa: ASSDGLAGGHSNEQF

cdr3_length: 12
v_call: TRBV11-1
cdr3_aa: ASSPADRNTEAF

cdr3_length: 13
v_call: TRBV11-2
cdr3_aa: ASSLGDTINYGYT

cdr3_length: 15
v_call: TRBV6-1
cdr3_aa: ASSEAPTATSNQPQH

cdr3_length: 13
v_call: TRBV21-1
cdr3_aa: ASKQGQGGNSPLH

cdr3_length: 9
v_call: TRBV6-2/TRBV6-3
cdr3_aa: ASSEGNTQY

cdr3_length: 13
v_call: TRBV7-8
cdr3_aa: ASSLALYSYNEQF

cdr3_length: 13
v_call: TRBV20-1
cdr3_aa: SASTPPRDNQPQH

cdr3_length: 11
v_call: TRBV7-9
cdr3_aa: ASSLGGFQPQH

cdr3_length: 11
v_call: TRBV10-3
cdr3_aa: AHRAGGEETQY

cdr3_length: 15
v_call: TRBV7-8
cdr3_aa: ASSLGQGTSYNSPLH

cdr3_length: 13
v_call: TRBV14
cdr3_aa: ASSQALDGHYEQY

cdr3_length: 12
v_call: TRBV7-8
cdr3_aa: ASSVGSVGNTIY

cdr3_length: 14
v_call: TRBV2
cdr3_aa: ASSESPTGGENIQY

cdr3_length: 11
v_call: TRBV29-1
cdr3_aa: SVEGTGAYEQY